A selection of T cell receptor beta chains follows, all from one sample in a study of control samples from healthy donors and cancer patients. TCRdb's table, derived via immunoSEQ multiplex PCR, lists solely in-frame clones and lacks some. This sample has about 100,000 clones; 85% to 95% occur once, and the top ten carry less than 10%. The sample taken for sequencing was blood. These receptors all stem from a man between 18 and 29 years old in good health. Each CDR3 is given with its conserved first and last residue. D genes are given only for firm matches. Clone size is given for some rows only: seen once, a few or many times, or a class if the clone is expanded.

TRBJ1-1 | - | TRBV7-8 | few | TGTGCCAGCAGCCCGGACAGCCTGGGCGCTGAAGCTTTCTTT | CASSPDSLGAEAFF
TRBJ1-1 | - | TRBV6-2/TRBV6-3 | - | TGTGCCAGCAGTTGGGGCCGAGGCACTGAAGCTTTCTTT | CASSWGRGTEAFF
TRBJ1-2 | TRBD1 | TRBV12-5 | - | TGTGCTAGTGGTTTGGGGACAGGCAATGGCTACACCTTC | CASGLGTGNGYTF
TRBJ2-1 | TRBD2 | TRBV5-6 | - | TGTGCCAGCAGCCCGACAAGGGAGGGCTACAATGAGCAGTTCTTC | CASSPTREGYNEQFF
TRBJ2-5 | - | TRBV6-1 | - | TGTGCCAGCAGTGACCCTTCGGGGACCCAGTACTTC | CASSDPSGTQYF
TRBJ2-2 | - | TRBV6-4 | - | TGTGCCAGCAGTGACTCCAGAGACACCGGGGAGCTGTTTTTT | CASSDSRDTGELFF
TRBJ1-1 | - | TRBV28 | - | TGTGCCAGCCCCGGGTTGGGGAACACTGAAGCTTTCTTT | CASPGLGNTEAFF
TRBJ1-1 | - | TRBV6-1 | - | TGTGCCAGCAGTGAGTACGGGGCTTGGGTTAACACTGAAGCTTTCTTT | CASSEYGAWVNTEAFF
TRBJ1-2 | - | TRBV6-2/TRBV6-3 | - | TGTGCCAGCAGCCCTACAGGGATAACCTATGGCTACACCTTC | CASSPTGITYGYTF
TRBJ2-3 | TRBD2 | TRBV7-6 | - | TGTGCCAGCAGCTCACCGGGACTAAGCACAGATACGCAGTATTTT | CASSSPGLSTDTQYF
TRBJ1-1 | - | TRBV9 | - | TGTGCCAGCAGCGTATCCCAGCGTGAGGGAGCGAACACTGAAGCTTTCTTT | CASSVSQREGANTEAFF
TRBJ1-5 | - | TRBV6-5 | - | TGTGCCAGCAGTTACTCCGTGGTGAATCAGCCCCAGCATTTT | CASSYSVVNQPQHF
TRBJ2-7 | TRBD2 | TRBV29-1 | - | TGCAGCGTTGAAGATCTTAGTCAGCGGGGGCAGTACTTC | CSVEDLSQRGQYF
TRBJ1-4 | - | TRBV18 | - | TGTGCCAGCTCACCGCCAGATCCGACTAATGAAAAACTGTTTTTT | CASSPPDPTNEKLFF
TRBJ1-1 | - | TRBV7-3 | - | TGTGCCAGCAGCTTATATCAGTTCGGCAGTCTCTTGAACACTGAAGCTTTCTTT | CASSLYQFGSLLNTEAFF
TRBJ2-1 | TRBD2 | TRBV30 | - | TGTGCCTGGTCCGTAGCGGGAACTACCCACAATGAGCAGTTCTTC | CAWSVAGTTHNEQFF
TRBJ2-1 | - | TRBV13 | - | TGTGCCAGCAGCTTTCTCCAGCCCTTGCATGAGCAGTTCTTC | CASSFLQPLHEQFF
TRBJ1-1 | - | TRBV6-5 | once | TGTGCCAGCAGTTACCCGGGGCTTCAGGACACTGAAGCTTTCTTT | CASSYPGLQDTEAFF
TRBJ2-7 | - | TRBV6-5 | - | TGTGCCAGCAGTTACGGGCCGTATACCTACGAGCAGTACTTC | CASSYGPYTYEQYF
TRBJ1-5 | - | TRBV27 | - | TGTGCCAGCAGTTCTGGGCGACAACTTAGCAATCAGCCCCAGCATTTT | CASSSGRQLSNQPQHF
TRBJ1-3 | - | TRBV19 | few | TGTGCCAGTAGTATCCTGGGACCCTCTGGAAACACCATATATTTT | CASSILGPSGNTIYF
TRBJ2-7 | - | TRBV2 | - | TGTGCCAGCAGTAGTACCTGGGCAGGGGTCTCCTACGAGCAGTACTTC | CASSSTWAGVSYEQYF
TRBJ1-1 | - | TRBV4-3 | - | TGCGCCAGCAGCCAAGTGAGCAGCACTGAAGCTTTCTTT | CASSQVSSTEAFF
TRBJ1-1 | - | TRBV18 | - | TGTGCCAGCTCACCCTCGGGACGGAACACTGAAGCTTTCTTT | CASSPSGRNTEAFF
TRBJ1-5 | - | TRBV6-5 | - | TGTGCCAGCCATAGACGCGGCAATCAGCCCCAGCATTTT | CASHRRGNQPQHF
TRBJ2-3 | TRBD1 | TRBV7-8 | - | TGTGCCAGCAGCTTAGCCCCCGGGACAGGGCTCACAGATACGCAGTATTTT | CASSLAPGTGLTDTQYF
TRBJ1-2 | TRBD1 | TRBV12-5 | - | TGTGCTAGTGGTTTGGCGGACAGGGACTGGGAAGGGGATGGCTACACCTTC | CASGLADRDWEGDGYTF
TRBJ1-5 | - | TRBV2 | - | TGTGCCAGCAGCCCCAGACTTTATAGCAATCAGCCCCAGCATTTT | CASSPRLYSNQPQHF
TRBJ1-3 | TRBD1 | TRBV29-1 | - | TGCAGCGCAAAGGGGGCAAACACCATATATTTT | CSAKGANTIYF
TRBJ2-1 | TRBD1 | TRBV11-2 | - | TGTGCCAGCAGCCTCTACGCCGGGACAGGGGACAATGAGCAGTTCTTC | CASSLYAGTGDNEQFF
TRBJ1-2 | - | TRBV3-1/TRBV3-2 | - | TGTGCCAGCAGCCAGACCCTGGGACAATTAGGGAACTATGGCTACACCTTC | CASSQTLGQLGNYGYTF
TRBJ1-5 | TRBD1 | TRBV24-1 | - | TGTGCCACCAGTGAGGGTGGAACAGGGGCTCTCAATCAGCCCCAGCATTTT | CATSEGGTGALNQPQHF
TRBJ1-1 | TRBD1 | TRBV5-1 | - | TGCGCCAGCAGGGACAGGGGGAACACTGAAGCTTTCTTT | CASRDRGNTEAFF
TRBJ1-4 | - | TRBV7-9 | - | TGTGCCAGCAGCTTCGGAATTCTTCCCATTTTT | CASSFGILPIF
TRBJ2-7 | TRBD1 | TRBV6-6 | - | TGTGCCAGCAGTCGAAAAGCGGGACAGGGACCCTACGAGCAGTACTTC | CASSRKAGQGPYEQYF
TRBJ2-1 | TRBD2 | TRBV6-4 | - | TGTGCCAGCAGTGACAAAGCGGGGGGGCACAATGAGCAGTTCTTC | CASSDKAGGHNEQFF
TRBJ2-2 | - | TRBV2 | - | TGTGCCAGCAGGGAGTCTACGAACACCGGGGAGCTGTTTTTT | CASRESTNTGELFF
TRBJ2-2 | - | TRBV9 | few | TGTGCCAGCAGCGTAGAGGCAGGGGCGATCGGGGAGCTGTTTTTT | CASSVEAGAIGELFF
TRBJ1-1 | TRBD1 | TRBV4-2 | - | TGTGCCAGCAGCCCGCGCGGACAGGGCAACATGAACACTGAAGCTTTCTTT | CASSPRGQGNMNTEAFF
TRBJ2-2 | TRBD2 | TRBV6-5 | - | TGTGCCAGCAGCTTAGCGGGAGATGCCACCGGGGAGCTGTTTTTT | CASSLAGDATGELFF
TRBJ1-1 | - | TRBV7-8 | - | TGTGCCAGCAGCCTCGCACGGGTTCGAGAAGCTTTCTTT | CASSLARVREAFF
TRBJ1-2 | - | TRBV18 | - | TGTGCCAGCTCACGGGAAGGGAATGGATATGGCTACACCTTC | CASSREGNGYGYTF
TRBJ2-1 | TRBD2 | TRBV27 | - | TGTGCCAGCACCGGGGGAGGGGACCCCTACAATGAGCAGTTCTTC | CASTGGGDPYNEQFF
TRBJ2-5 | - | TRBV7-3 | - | TGTGCCAGCAGCTTTGGGGGATACCAAGAGACCCAGTACTTC | CASSFGGYQETQYF
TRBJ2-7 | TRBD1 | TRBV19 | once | TGTGCCAGTAGTTCGACAGGGGGAGGCCACGAGCAGTACTTC | CASSSTGGGHEQYF
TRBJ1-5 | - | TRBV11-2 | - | TGTGCCAGCAGCCTAGCGGGGCTAAATCAGCCCCAGCATTTT | CASSLAGLNQPQHF
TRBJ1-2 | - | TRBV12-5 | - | TGTGCTAGTGGCCGAGACATGATTCCTGGCTACACCTTC | CASGRDMIPGYTF
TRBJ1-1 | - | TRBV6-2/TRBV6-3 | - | TGTGCCAGCAGTTACTATGGTATTTTCGACACTGAAGCTTTCTTT | CASSYYGIFDTEAFF
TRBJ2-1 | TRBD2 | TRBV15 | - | TGTGCCACCAGCAGAGCGGTGTTAGTGGGAGGGGACAATGAGCAGTTCTTC | CATSRAVLVGGDNEQFF
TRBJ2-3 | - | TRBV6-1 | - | TGTGCCAGCAGTGAATATGGGGCTAGCACAGATACGCAGTATTTT | CASSEYGASTDTQYF
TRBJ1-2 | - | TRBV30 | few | TGTGCCTGGGCTGCGGGCCAGATCCATAACTATGGCTACACCTTC | CAWAAGQIHNYGYTF
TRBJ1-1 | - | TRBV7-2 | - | TGTGCCAGCAGCTTTCCCTTCGGAGGGATGAACACTGAAGCTTTCTTT | CASSFPFGGMNTEAFF
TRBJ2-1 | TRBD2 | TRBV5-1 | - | TGCGCCAGCAGCCCCCAGCGGGAGGTGGTTAGCGATGAGCAGTTCTTC | CASSPQREVVSDEQFF